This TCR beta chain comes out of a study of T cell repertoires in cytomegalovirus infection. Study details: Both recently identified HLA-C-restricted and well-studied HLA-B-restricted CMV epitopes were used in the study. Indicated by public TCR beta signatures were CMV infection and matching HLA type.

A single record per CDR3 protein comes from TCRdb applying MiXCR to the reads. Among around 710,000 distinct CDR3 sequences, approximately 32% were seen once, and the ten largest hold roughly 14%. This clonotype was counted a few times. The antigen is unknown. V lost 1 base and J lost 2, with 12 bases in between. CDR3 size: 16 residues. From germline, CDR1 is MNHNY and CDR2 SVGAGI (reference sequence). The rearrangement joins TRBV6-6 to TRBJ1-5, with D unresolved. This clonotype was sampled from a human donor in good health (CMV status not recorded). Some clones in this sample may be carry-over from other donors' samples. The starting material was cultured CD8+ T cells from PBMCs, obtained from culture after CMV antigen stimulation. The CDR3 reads CASSYLSRRRNQPQHF. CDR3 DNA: TGTGCCAGCAGTTACTTGTCTCGGCGGCGCAATCAGCCCCAGCATTTT.